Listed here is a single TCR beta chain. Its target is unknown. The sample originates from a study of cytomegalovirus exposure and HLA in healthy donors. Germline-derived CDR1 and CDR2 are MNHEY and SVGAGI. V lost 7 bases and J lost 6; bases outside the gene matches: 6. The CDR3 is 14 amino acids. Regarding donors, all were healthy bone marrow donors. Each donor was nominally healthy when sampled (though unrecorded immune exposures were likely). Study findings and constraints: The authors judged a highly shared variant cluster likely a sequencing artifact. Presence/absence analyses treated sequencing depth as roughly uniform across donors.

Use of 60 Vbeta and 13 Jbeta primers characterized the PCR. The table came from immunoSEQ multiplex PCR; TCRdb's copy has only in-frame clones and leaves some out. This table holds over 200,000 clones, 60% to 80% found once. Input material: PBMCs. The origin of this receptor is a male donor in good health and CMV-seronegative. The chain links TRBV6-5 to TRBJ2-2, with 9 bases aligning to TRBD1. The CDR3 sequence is CASTRTGVPGELFF. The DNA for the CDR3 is TGTGCCAGCACCCGGACAGGGGTTCCCGGGGAGCTGTTTTTT.